This T cell receptor (beta chain) was retrieved from a study of T cells in Graves' hyperthyroidism and ophthalmopathy. CDR3 size: 15 residues. V was trimmed by 5 bases and J by 1 base, leaving 14 bases between them. Germline V gives CDR1 SEHNR, CDR2 FQNEAQ (reference sequence). This clonotype was seen ten or more times. Its matching antigen is unknown. Using RNA transcripts as the source, TCR beta CDR3 regions were amplified. The HTBI set primed first-round TCR CDR3 RT-PCR. A single record per CDR3 protein comes from TCRdb applying MiXCR to the multiplex PCR reads. The table includes 700,000 or so distinct CDR3 sequences, over 15% detected once. Graves' hyperthyroidism was deemed stable given no ophthalmopathy progression within 18 months. Newly diagnosed hyperthyroidism, duration under 2 months, in patients aged 18 to 65. General study points: Clonotypes that were expanded in thyroid above 0.001 mostly appeared in blood too.

The V gene is TRBV7-9, the J gene TRBJ2-5, with D possibly matching TRBD2 (5 bases). Sequencing used blood. The TCR comes from a man aged 18 to 29 with Graves' hyperthyroidism. This CDR3 is CASSRTLGAQETQYF. The CDR3 DNA reads TGTGCCAGCAGCCGCACCCTGGGAGCCCAAGAGACCCAGTACTTC.